Shown below are 30 T cell receptor beta chains from a single sample sequenced in a study of shared clonotypes between healthy human individuals. Repertoires were generated with immunoSEQ multiplex PCR, while TCRdb's copy carries only in-frame clones and drops some. The sample lists about half a million clones, around 79% occurring once. What was sequenced was PBMCs. These receptor sequences come from a woman aged 40 to 50 in good health. Some clones in this sample may be carry-over from other donors' samples.

The chain is built from TRBV2 and TRBJ2-2; perhaps D is TRBD1 or TRBD2 (5 bases each). This CDR3 has 17 amino acids. Trimming took 5 bases from V and 6 from J, leaving 22 bases between them. CDR1 is SNHLY, CDR2 FYNNEI, per germline. CDR3 DNA sequence: TGTGCCAGCAGTACATCAGGGACGGGTTTTGGGGCCGGGGAGCTGTTTTTT. Translating it yields CASSTSGTGFGAGELFF.

This clone was observed once. This chain links TRBV7-2 with TRBJ2-5; TRBD2 aligns across 7 bases. The J segment lost 5 bases and the V segment lost 0 bases, leaving 6 bases of the junction unmatched. Germline CDR1 SGHTA, CDR2 FQGNSA. The CDR3 has 15 amino acids. The CDR3 region has the DNA TGTGCCAGCAGCTTAGCCGGGGGGAGCATTGAGACCCAGTACTTC. It is translated as CASSLAGGSIETQYF.

The chain is built from TRBV15 and TRBJ2-2; TRBD2 aligns across 10 bases. In germline, CDR1 is LNHNV, CDR2 YYDKDF (reference sequence). J gave up 6 bases and V 1 base, and 5 bases lay outside the gene matches. CDR3 length: 16 residues. The DNA of the CDR3 is TGTGCCACCAGCAGAGCACTAGCGGGATTTCCCGGGGAGCTGTTTTTT. Translation: CATSRALAGFPGELFF.

This clone has a count of ten or more. The chain couples TRBV7-9 to TRBJ1-1; D is undetermined. Trimming cost V 3 bases and J 6 bases, with 20 bases left between them. CDR1 and CDR2 from the germline V gene are SEHNR and FQNEAQ (reference sequence). The CDR3 consists of 16 residues. In nucleotides, the CDR3 is TGTGCCAGCAGCTTGTTAGAGGCGGGCGGCCGCGCTGAAGCTTTCTTT. It codes for CASSLLEAGGRAEAFF.

Here the CDR3 reads CASSDLGRRKNTEAFF. The CDR3 DNA reads TGCGCCAGCAGTGATTTGGGACGGAGGAAGAACACTGAAGCTTTCTTT. The chain employs TRBV10-2 and TRBJ1-1; D may be TRBD1 (5 bases). V dropped 3 bases and J dropped 1 base, with 15 bases sitting between them. There are 16 residues in the CDR3. CDR1 and CDR2 from the germline V gene are WSHSY and SAAADI.

As regards this clone: A read error likely explains this, since a far larger clone differs by one base. The same CDR3 is also encoded by other DNA sequences in this sample. DNA for the CDR3: TGTGCCAGCAGCTTGGGCCCAGGAAAGTTCTTC. It is translated as CASSLGPGKFF. The chain has TRBV5-6 and TRBJ2-1; D not resolved. Deletions cut 0 bases from V and 14 bases from J, with 9 bases between. Germline V lookup: CDR1 SGHDT, CDR2 YYEEEE. The length of the CDR3 is 11 residues.

This rearrangement joins TRBV28 to TRBJ2-7; 9 nucleotides align to TRBD1. V lost 1 base to trimming and J lost 3 bases; unmatched junction nucleotides: 10. Germline CDR1 is MDHEN and CDR2 is SYDVKM. This CDR3 has 17 amino acids. CDR3 region: CASSLSGDRETLYEQYF. The CDR3 DNA follows: TGTGCCAGCAGTTTATCCGGGGACAGGGAGACCCTCTACGAGCAGTACTTC.

This clone was seen only a few times. J is TRBJ2-7 and V is TRBV19; 9 bases are a match to TRBD1. The CDR3 extends over 13 amino acids. After removal of 10 bases from V and 6 bases from J, the junction contained 10 bases not matched to a gene. CDR1 is LNHDA, CDR2 SQIVND, per germline (reference sequence). The CDR3 here is CATADRGNSEQYF. DNA for the CDR3: TGTGCCACCGCGGACAGGGGAAATAGCGAGCAGTACTTC.

The chain recombines TRBV7-3 with TRBJ2-1, with TRBD2 as a possible D gene (7 bases). The CDR3 is made up of 15 amino acids. V was clipped by 3 bases and J by 4 bases, with 13 bases between them. The germline CDR1 and CDR2 sequences are SGHTA and FQGTGA. As DNA, the CDR3 is TGTGCCAGCAGCTTGCGAGGGGGGGATTACAATGAGCAGTTCTTC. It yields the protein CASSLRGGDYNEQFF.

This clone was counted a few times. The J gene is TRBJ2-5, the V gene TRBV2; D is undetermined. The CDR3 spans 16 residues. Germline V gene lookup returns CDR1 SNHLY and CDR2 FYNNEI. V was pared by 2 bases and J by 7 bases, with 20 bases between. The CDR3 region has the DNA TGTGCCAGCAGTGAAAATCATCCCAAGCTAGGGTCGACCCAGTACTTC. Its translation: CASSENHPKLGSTQYF.

The rearrangement uses TRBV21-1 and TRBJ2-7; the DNA was not used to check the table's D call, TRBD2. TRBV21-1 is an annotated pseudogene. The CDR3 length is 14 residues. The CDR3 nucleotides are TGTGCCAGCAGCATCAGCGGGTACGCCTACGAGCAGTACTTC. This translates into CASSISGYAYEQYF.

J is TRBJ2-5 and V is TRBV28, with TRBD2 matching over 8 bases. This CDR3 is 15 amino acids long. The V segment lost 4 bases and the J segment 2 bases; nucleotides outside the gene matches: 6. The germline V gene encodes CDR1 MDHEN and CDR2 SYDVKM. Here the CDR3 reads CASSSAGGDQETQYF. CDR3 nucleotide sequence: TGTGCCAGCAGTTCGGCGGGGGGCGATCAAGAGACCCAGTACTTC.

This sequence joins TRBV10-3 and TRBJ2-7; no firm D call. Germline values: CDR1 ENHRY, CDR2 SYGVKD. There are 13 residues in the CDR3. The V end lost 6 bases, the J end lost 6 bases, and 15 bases lay between the germline ends. The CDR3 nucleotides are TGTGCCATCAGCCAGGCTGGGTTGAGCGAGCAGTACTTC. Its translation: CAISQAGLSEQYF.

J is TRBJ2-5 and V is TRBV29-1, with 9 positions matching TRBD1. The J call is doubtful: the DNA matches TRBJ2-7 better. The CDR3 runs to 13 residues. Germline lookup yields CDR1 SQVTM and CDR2 ANQGSEA. This chain's CDR3 is CSVRGQGLSEQYF. In DNA form, the CDR3 reads TGCAGCGTCAGGGGACAGGGACTTAGCGAGCAGTACTTC.

J is TRBJ2-5 and V is TRBV11-1, with 8 positions matching TRBD2. Germline lookup yields CDR1 SGHAT and CDR2 FQDESV (reference sequence). CDR3 length equals 17 residues. J gave up 5 bases and V 5 bases, and 16 bases lay outside the gene matches. The CDR3 is CASSPRGGSGSMETQYF. The CDR3 region has the DNA TGTGCCAGCAGCCCCCGGGGGGGGAGCGGGAGTATGGAGACCCAGTACTTC.

J is TRBJ1-2 and V is TRBV5-1; D might be TRBD1 (5 bases). CDR3 length: 14 amino acids. The ends were cut back, 0 bases at V and 4 bases at J, with 10 bases in the middle. The germline V gene has CDR1 SGHRS and CDR2 YFSETQ. Written as DNA, the CDR3 is TGCGCCAGCAGCTTGGCAGGACACCCCTATGGCTACACCTTC. This encodes CASSLAGHPYGYTF. Full variable domain (remainder filled in from reference TRBV5-1 and TRBJ1-2): KAGVTQTPRYLIKTRGQQVTLSCSPISGHRSVSWYQQTPGQGLQFLFEYFSETQRNKGNFPGRFSGRQFSNSRSEMNVSTLELGDSALYLCASSLAGHPYGYTFGSGTRLTVV.

This clone was counted many times. Other DNA sequences in the same sample also yield this CDR3. V gene TRBV11-2 combines with J gene TRBJ2-1; D is unresolved. V was clipped by 3 bases and J by 3 bases, with 3 bases between them. Germline values: CDR1 SGHAT, CDR2 FQNNGV. CDR3 length: 12 residues. This chain's CDR3 is CASSFSYNEQFF. Here the CDR3 DNA reads TGTGCCAGCAGCTTCAGCTACAATGAGCAGTTCTTC.

The J gene is TRBJ2-5, the V gene TRBV6-1; the match to TRBD2 covers 9 bases. The CDR3 sequence is 16 residues long. Germline V gene sequence: CDR1 MNHNS, CDR2 SASEGT. V trimming: 4 bases; J trimming: 9 bases; junction bases outside the gene matches: 15. The DNA of the CDR3 is TGTGCCAGCAGTGGAGGTCTAGCGGGGACCCCAGGGGCCCAGTACTTC. As protein: CASSGGLAGTPGAQYF.

Regarding this clone: Its ends do not fully match the called genes, so a read error is possible. CDR3 DNA sequence: TGCGCCAGCAGCCAAGATGCACAGGGCGGTTTTCAGAACTTC. Its protein product is CASSQDAQGGFQNF. This chain connects TRBV4-3 to TRBJ2-4, with D tentatively TRBD1 (6 bases). Germline lookup yields CDR1 LGHNA and CDR2 YSLEER. This CDR3 contains 14 residues.

The sample holds one count of this clone. The rearrangement links TRBV5-1 to TRBJ2-5; D possibly corresponds to TRBD2 (6 bases). The CDR3 has 17 amino acids. CDR1 is SGHRS and CDR2 is YFSETQ in the germline V gene. V was clipped by 0 bases and J by 3 bases, with 18 bases between them. The CDR3 protein is CASSLGSVRGGEETQYF. The CDR3, as DNA: TGCGCCAGCAGCTTGGGGTCGGTGCGGGGCGGAGAAGAGACCCAGTACTTC.

Regarding this clone: A far larger clone is a single base away, which makes a read error likely. CDR3 sequence reads: CASSMWGNTEAFF. Here the CDR3 DNA reads TGTGCCAGTAGTATGTGGGGGAACACTGAAGCTTTCTTT. This chain joins TRBV19 and TRBJ1-1; D remains ambiguous. The V end lost 3 bases, the J end lost 1 base, and 6 bases lay between the germline ends. In germline, CDR1 is LNHDA, CDR2 SQIVND (reference sequence). The CDR3 length is 13 residues.

The gene calls are TRBV2 and TRBJ2-1; 7 nucleotides match TRBD2. Germline values: CDR1 SNHLY, CDR2 FYNNEI. The length of the CDR3 is 13 residues. V lost 7 bases to trimming and J lost 6 bases; unmatched junction nucleotides: 6. The CDR3 DNA reads TGTGCCAGCACTCGGGAGGTGAGCAATGAGCAGTTCTTC. Its translation is CASTREVSNEQFF.

V gene TRBV19 combines with J gene TRBJ2-7; possibly TRBD1 or TRBD2 for D (5 bases each). The CDR3 runs 13 residues. Germline V gene sequence: CDR1 LNHDA, CDR2 SQIVND (reference sequence). CDR3 nucleotides: TGTGCAACACGAGAGAGGGGATTCTACGAGCAGTACTTC. This sequence encodes CATRERGFYEQYF.

This sequence joins TRBV19 and TRBJ2-5, with 10 bases lining up with TRBD2. In germline, CDR1 is LNHDA, CDR2 SQIVND (reference sequence). After removal of 1 base from V and 4 bases from J, the junction contained 3 bases not matched to a gene. The CDR3 totals 15 residues. CDR3: CASSIAGLAIETQYF. The CDR3 DNA follows: TGTGCCAGTAGTATAGCGGGACTAGCGATAGAGACCCAGTACTTC.

The CDR3 loop is CASSPISTGGEQFF. CDR3 in DNA: TGTGCCAGCTCACCGATTAGCACGGGTGGTGAGCAGTTCTTC. The chain recombines TRBV18 with TRBJ2-1, with unresolved D. This CDR3 comprises 14 residues. CDR1 and CDR2 from the germline V gene are KGHSH and LQKENI. V dropped 3 bases and J dropped 9 bases, with 15 bases sitting between them.

The genes are TRBV27 and TRBJ2-1; possibly TRBD2 for D (5 bases). V lost 10 bases, J lost 6 bases, and 10 bases lay in between. Per the germline V gene, CDR1 is MNHEY and CDR2 is SMNVEV (reference sequence). CDR3 length: 11 amino acids. The CDR3 bases are TGTGCCACCCGAGGGTTCAATGAGCAGTTCTTC. It yields the protein CATRGFNEQFF.

The genes are TRBV11-3 and TRBJ2-3; D is unclear. This CDR3 spans 13 amino acids. Looked up from germline, CDR1 is SGHNT and CDR2 is YENEEA. Trimming shortened V by 6 bases and J by 0 bases, and 7 bases separated the two germline ends. The CDR3, as DNA: TGTGCCAGCAGGGACGGAAGCACAGATACGCAGTATTTT. Amino acid sequence: CASRDGSTDTQYF.

The genes are TRBV28 and TRBJ1-1; 7 bases map to TRBD1. Germline assignment: CDR1 MDHEN and CDR2 SYDVKM. The CDR3 has 13 amino acids. Trimming took 6 bases from V and 7 from J; bases not matched to a gene: 8. CDR3 DNA: TGTGCCAGCAGCAGACAGGGCCGAATTGAAGCTTTCTTT. Translating gives CASSRQGRIEAFF.

The CDR3 is CASSTIGQGAHEQYF. In DNA form, the CDR3 reads TGTGCCAGCAGCACCATAGGACAGGGGGCTCACGAGCAGTACTTC. The chain combines TRBV7-9 with TRBJ2-7; 11 bases map to TRBD1. The CDR3 loop spans 15 amino acids. Germline V lookup: CDR1 SEHNR, CDR2 FQNEAQ (reference sequence). J was trimmed by 5 bases and V by 5 bases; bases with no gene match: 8.

This clone was picked up one time. The CDR3 region has the DNA TGTGCCAGCAGCGGACAGGGGGTCCTGTACACTGAAGCTTTCTTT. Protein sequence: CASSGQGVLYTEAFF. This rearrangement joins TRBV28 to TRBJ1-1, with 10 bases fitting TRBD1. Per the germline V gene, CDR1 is MDHEN and CDR2 is SYDVKM. Unmatched junction bases numbered 7, after V lost 6 bases and J lost 3 bases. The CDR3 consists of 15 residues.